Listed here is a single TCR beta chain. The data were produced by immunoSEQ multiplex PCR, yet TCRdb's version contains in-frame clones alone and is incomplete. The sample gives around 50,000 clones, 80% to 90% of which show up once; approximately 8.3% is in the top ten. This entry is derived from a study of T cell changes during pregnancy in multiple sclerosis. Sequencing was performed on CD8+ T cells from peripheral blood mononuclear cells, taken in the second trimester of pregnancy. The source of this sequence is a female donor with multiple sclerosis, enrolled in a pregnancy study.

The CDR3 is CATHGGGTEAFF. CDR3 in DNA: TGTGCCACCCACGGGGGAGGCACTGAAGCTTTCTTT. The rearrangement joins TRBV19 to TRBJ1-1, with a possible D match to TRBD1 (5 bases). Germline-derived CDR1 and CDR2 are LNHDA and SQIVND (reference sequence). CDR3 size: 12 residues. V was cut by 10 bases and J by 4 bases, with 13 bases left in between.